These 17 T cell receptor beta chains share one sample of origin, sequenced in a study of control samples from healthy donors and cancer patients. Sequencing used immunoSEQ multiplex PCR; TCRdb keeps in-frame clones, though not all of them. The data show around 97,000 clones, with 80% to 90% seen just once and about 18% held by the top ten. Material for sequencing was PBMCs. These receptors all stem from a man aged 55 to 70 with lung cancer.

This clone has only one observation. The chain couples TRBV20-1 to TRBJ1-2; D is ambiguous. Germline loops: CDR1 DFQATT, CDR2 SNEGSKA (reference sequence). The CDR3 sequence is 11 residues long. V was pared by 4 bases and J by 2 bases, with 5 bases between. The CDR3 sequence: CSATNNYGYTF. As DNA, the CDR3 is TGCAGTGCTACCAACAACTATGGCTACACCTTC.

The chain carries TRBV11-3 and TRBJ2-7; 7 bases are shared with TRBD1. Germline CDR1 SGHNT, CDR2 YENEEA. The length of the CDR3 is 14 residues. With 1 base clipped from V and 2 bases from J, the junction kept 2 bases outside the gene matches. The CDR3 reads CASSLVTGAYEQYV. DNA for the CDR3: TGTGCCAGCAGCTTAGTAACAGGGGCCTACGAGCAGTACGTC.

The rearrangement uses TRBV9 and TRBJ1-1; no reliable D call. Trimming cost V 0 bases and J 0 bases, with 3 bases left between them. The CDR3 length is 13 residues. Germline V CDR1 and CDR2: SGDLS, YYNGEE. The CDR3 DNA sequence: TGTGCCAGCAGCGTAGATGTGAACACTGAAGCTTTCTTT. It specifies CASSVDVNTEAFF.

The chain combines TRBV30 with TRBJ1-2; maybe TRBD1 (5 bases). The CDR3 extends over 13 amino acids. Trimming left V 8 bases short and J 6 bases short, with 19 bases between. The germline CDR1 and CDR2 sequences are GTSNPN and SVGIG (reference sequence). CDR3 residues: CAGKRPLRDGYTF. CDR3 coding DNA: TGTGCCGGTAAACGTCCCCTCAGGGATGGCTACACCTTC.

The rearrangement uses TRBV6-5 and TRBJ1-1; TRBD1 might be the D (5 bases). The CDR3 length is 13 residues. Per the germline V gene, CDR1 is MNHEY and CDR2 is SVGAGI. Between the trimmed V and J ends, which lost 8 bases and 6 bases, there was a span of 16 bases. CDR3 region: CASRDPLPSEAFF. In DNA form, the CDR3 reads TGTGCCAGCCGGGACCCCCTGCCCTCTGAAGCTTTCTTT.

This chain links TRBV18 with TRBJ1-1; 9 bases align to TRBD1. CDR3 length: 14 residues. J was trimmed by 1 base and V by 6 bases; bases with no gene match: 3. Germline assignment: CDR1 KGHSH and CDR2 LQKENI. The CDR3 sequence is CASSQDRGNTEAFF. The CDR3 nucleotides are TGTGCCAGCTCTCAGGACAGGGGGAACACTGAAGCTTTCTTT.

This clone has just one count. As DNA, the CDR3 is TGTGCCAGTACTCGACCGGATGCGGATACGCAGTATTTT. Amino acid sequence: CASTRPDADTQYF. V usage is TRBV19 and J usage is TRBJ2-3; D not resolved. V lost 7 bases and J 6 bases, leaving 14 bases between the germline ends. CDR1 and CDR2 from the germline V gene are LNHDA and SQIVND (reference sequence). The CDR3 contains 13 residues.

J is TRBJ2-7 and V is TRBV6-5; TRBD1 agrees at 8 bases. Germline trimming cut 6 bases from V and 2 bases from J; bases unmatched to any gene: 6. CDR3 length: 14 amino acids. Germline V gives CDR1 MNHEY, CDR2 SVGAGI. In nucleotides, the CDR3 is TGTGCCAGCAGGAGGACAGGGACCACCTACGAGCAGTACGTC. This translates into CASRRTGTTYEQYV.

The gene calls are TRBV5-5 and TRBJ1-6; tentative D call: TRBD1 (5 bases). The CDR3 covers 18 residues. CDR1 and CDR2 (germline): SGHKS, YYEKEE (reference sequence). V gave up 4 bases and J gave up 4 bases, with 21 bases separating them. The CDR3 sequence is CASSPQGMGTPYNSPLHF. The CDR3 DNA follows: TGTGCCAGCAGCCCCCAGGGAATGGGAACACCTTATAATTCACCCCTCCACTTT.

This chain links TRBV6-5 with TRBJ1-5; maybe TRBD1 (6 bases). In germline, CDR1 is MNHEY, CDR2 SVGAGI. V lost 5 bases, J lost 7 bases, and 15 bases lay in between. The CDR3 loop spans 14 amino acids. In nucleotides, the CDR3 is TGTGCCAGCAGTCCCAGGGGCCCGAACCAGCCCCAGCATTTT. This encodes CASSPRGPNQPQHF.

This chain links TRBV4-1 with TRBJ2-3; 11 nucleotides agree with TRBD2. Germline CDR1 MGHRA, CDR2 YSYEKL. V lost 4 bases to trimming and J lost 6 bases; unmatched junction nucleotides: 6. The CDR3 totals 15 residues. The CDR3: CASSPTSGGRDTQYF. The CDR3 region has the DNA TGCGCCAGCAGCCCAACTAGCGGGGGAAGGGATACGCAGTATTTT.

Regarding this clone: One end of the junction is discordant with germline, which a read error may explain. The chain joins TRBV5-1 to TRBJ1-5, with D perhaps TRBD1 (6 bases). Germline assignment: CDR1 SGHRS and CDR2 YFSETQ. The CDR3 runs 16 residues. This CDR3 reads CARSVGGAGSNQPQHF. The DNA for the CDR3 is TGCGCCCGCAGCGTGGGGGGGGCGGGAAGCAATCAGCCCCAGCATTTT.

The rearrangement joins TRBV6-5 to TRBJ2-4, with D perhaps TRBD2 (5 bases). V shed 2 bases and J shed 0 bases, with 11 bases lying between them. This CDR3 region has 16 residues. Germline V gives CDR1 MNHEY, CDR2 SVGAGI. The CDR3, as DNA: TGTGCCAGCAGTTACGGAGGTGTCTCAGCCAAAAACATTCAGTACTTC. Its translation is CASSYGGVSAKNIQYF.

The CDR3 region has the DNA TGTGCCAGCAGCTTCGGGACAGGGGGAAACACTGAAGCTTTCTTT. It is translated as CASSFGTGGNTEAFF. This chain uses TRBV7-3 with TRBJ1-1; 11 bases agree with TRBD1. The V gene's germline CDR1 is SGHTA and CDR2 FQGTGA. The CDR3 is made up of 15 amino acids. V shed 3 bases, J shed 2 bases, and the junction held 2 bases outside the gene matches.

This clone has only one observation. The J gene is TRBJ1-6, the V gene TRBV25-1; D possibly corresponds to TRBD1 (6 bases). V lost 5 bases and J 7 bases, leaving 15 bases between the germline ends. The length of the CDR3 is 15 residues. From germline, CDR1 is MGHDK and CDR2 SYGVNS. As DNA, the CDR3 is TGTGCCAGCAGTTTACAGGGTGTAGGGAATTCACCCCTCCACTTT. Its protein product is CASSLQGVGNSPLHF.

The rearrangement links TRBV3-1 (or the pseudogene TRBV3-2) to TRBJ1-4; D gene unclear. This CDR3 contains 15 residues. Trimming took 4 bases from V and 2 from J, leaving 11 bases between them. Germline CDR1 reads LGHDT; CDR2 reads YNNKEL (reference sequence). DNA for the CDR3: TGTGCCAGCAGCCTTGCGGCCGGTACTAATGAAAAACTGTTTTTT. The encoded protein is CASSLAAGTNEKLFF.

The V call is TRBV5-8, the J call TRBJ1-2; D gene uncertain. This CDR3 comprises 12 residues. V was pared by 1 base and J by 5 bases, with 6 bases between. Germline V gene sequence: CDR1 SGHTS, CDR2 YDEGEE. The CDR3 reads CASSLILYGYTF. The CDR3 DNA reads TGTGCCAGCAGCTTGATTTTATATGGCTACACCTTC.